A single sample gave rise to the 15 T cell receptor beta chains below, sequenced in a study of blood T cell repertoires in COVID-19. Profiled with immunoSEQ multiplex PCR; TCRdb holds only in-frame clones, not every one. The sample has roughly 190,000 clones; approximately 86% are singletons. Sequencing was performed on PBMCs or T cells enriched from blood (not recorded which). The receptors were gathered from a woman in her 30s who had recovered from COVID-19.

This clone occurred once. The chain joins TRBV11-2 to TRBJ1-4; D remains unclear. Germline CDR1 is SGHAT and CDR2 is FQNNGV. This CDR3 is 15 amino acids long. Trimming removed 1 base at V and 6 bases at J, with 12 bases between. DNA for the CDR3: TGTGCCAGCAGCTTAGGGCACAGAAACTATGAAAAACTGTTTTTT. It translates to CASSLGHRNYEKLFF.

This chain uses TRBV11-2 with TRBJ1-3; D unresolved. In germline, CDR1 is SGHAT, CDR2 FQNNGV. The CDR3 covers 17 residues. V dropped 0 bases and J dropped 0 bases, with 12 bases sitting between them. The CDR3 protein is CASSLERHTASGNTIYF. CDR3 DNA sequence: TGTGCCAGCAGCTTAGAACGACACACGGCCTCTGGAAACACCATATATTTT.

This chain uses TRBV5-1 with TRBJ2-1, with D possibly TRBD2 on 6 matching bases. CDR1 and CDR2 (germline): SGHRS, YFSETQ. The CDR3 has 14 amino acids. Trimming took off 2 bases at V and 5 bases at J, with 11 bases between the two ends. DNA of the CDR3: TGCGCCAGCAGCTTTGGAGGACTAAACAATGAGCAGTTCTTC. Translating it yields CASSFGGLNNEQFF.

V and J are TRBV18 and TRBJ1-2; no firm D call. With 4 bases removed from V and 2 bases from J, the gap between germline ends came to 14 bases. CDR1 KGHSH and CDR2 LQKENI come from the germline V gene. The CDR3 runs 15 residues. The CDR3 region is CASSQKGAGNYGYTF. The CDR3 DNA reads as TGTGCCAGCTCACAAAAAGGTGCGGGGAACTATGGCTACACCTTC.

The chain joins TRBV7-2 to TRBJ2-7; 12 nucleotides align to TRBD2. The V gene end was trimmed by 0 bases and the J gene end by 2 bases; junction bases not matched to a gene: 2. The CDR3 loop spans 16 amino acids. The V gene's germline CDR1 is SGHTA and CDR2 FQGNSA. The CDR3 loop is CASSLALAGGAYEQYF. The CDR3, as DNA: TGTGCCAGCAGCTTAGCGCTAGCGGGAGGGGCCTACGAGCAGTACTTC.

The chain joins TRBV16 to TRBJ2-1, with a weak D call TRBD2 (7 bases). The CDR3 contains 14 residues. Germline assignment: CDR1 KGHSY and CDR2 FQNENV. Between the trimmed V and J ends, which lost 4 bases and 9 bases, there was a span of 16 bases. CDR3: CASSPRGEGGEQFF. As DNA, the CDR3 is TGTGCCAGCAGCCCCCGCGGGGAGGGGGGTGAGCAGTTCTTC.

The chain carries TRBV19 and TRBJ2-2; tentatively, D is TRBD1 (5 bases). The CDR3 contains 13 residues. CDR1 LNHDA and CDR2 SQIVND come from the germline V gene (reference sequence). V dropped 8 bases and J dropped 2 bases, with 9 bases sitting between them. DNA of the CDR3: TGTGCCAGTGAAAGGGGAAACACCGGGGAGCTGTTTTTT. Translating it yields CASERGNTGELFF.

V usage is TRBV9 and J usage is TRBJ2-3; 11 bases agree with TRBD2. The V and J ends lost 3 bases and 4 bases, in that order; junction bases with no gene match: 4. Germline CDR1 and CDR2: SGDLS and YYNGEE. CDR3 size: 15 residues. CDR3 in DNA: TGTGCCAGCAGCGGGGGGACTAGCGGCCCAGATACGCAGTATTTT. Its protein product is CASSGGTSGPDTQYF.

This clone was recorded a few times. V usage is TRBV6-4 and J usage is TRBJ1-1, with D unresolved. V dropped 3 bases and J dropped 0 bases, with 5 bases sitting between them. CDR3 length: 13 residues. Germline lookup yields CDR1 MRHNA and CDR2 SNTAGT. CDR3 amino acids: CASSEDMNTEAFF. In DNA form, the CDR3 reads TGTGCCAGCAGTGAAGACATGAACACTGAAGCTTTCTTT.

The gene calls are TRBV19 and TRBJ1-2; D remains unclear. CDR1 and CDR2 from the germline V gene are LNHDA and SQIVND (reference sequence). With 3 bases removed from V and 4 bases from J, the gap between germline ends came to 18 bases. The CDR3 is made up of 16 amino acids. CDR3: CASSITVSVSPYGYTF. The CDR3 coding sequence is TGTGCCAGTAGTATTACTGTTTCGGTTTCTCCCTATGGCTACACCTTC.

V is TRBV21-1 and J is TRBJ2-7; the tabulated D call, TRBD2, remains unverified against the DNA. TRBV21-1 is a documented pseudogene. There are 14 residues in the CDR3. The CDR3 sequence: CASSKAVITYEQYF. CDR3 nucleotide sequence: TGTGCCAGCAGCAAGGCGGTTATTACCTACGAGCAGTACTTC.

V and J are TRBV19 and TRBJ2-4; TRBD1 matches at 8 bases. Germline CDR1 and CDR2: LNHDA and SQIVND (reference sequence). Unmatched junction bases numbered 7, after V lost 5 bases and J lost 7 bases. The CDR3 contains 14 residues. CDR3: CASSLDREGNIQYF. The DNA for the CDR3 is TGTGCCAGTAGTCTGGACAGGGAAGGGAACATTCAGTACTTC.

The J gene is TRBJ1-1, the V gene TRBV10-3; 7 nucleotides line up with TRBD1. The V and J ends lost 1 base and 3 bases, in that order; junction bases with no gene match: 8. CDR3 size: 16 residues. Germline lookup yields CDR1 ENHRY and CDR2 SYGVKD. CDR3 loop: CAISEYQGVKDTEAFF. In DNA, the CDR3 is TGTGCCATCAGTGAGTATCAGGGGGTAAAGGACACTGAAGCTTTCTTT.

V is TRBV18 and J is TRBJ2-1; 9 nucleotides line up with TRBD1. Germline-derived CDR1 and CDR2 are KGHSH and LQKENI. This CDR3 spans 13 amino acids. Trimming at V came to 6 bases and at J to 8 bases, leaving 5 bases not matched to a gene. The CDR3 region is CASSPGTGYEQFF. CDR3 DNA: TGTGCCAGCTCTCCCGGGACAGGGTATGAGCAGTTCTTC. Full variable domain (missing parts from reference TRBV18 and TRBJ2-1): NAGVMQNPRHLVRRRGQEARLRCSPMKGHSHVYWYRQLPEEGLKFMVYLQKENIIDESGMPKERFSAEFPKEGPSILRIQQVVRGDSAAYFCASSPGTGYEQFFGPGTRLTVL.

The chain has TRBV12-3 or TRBV12-4 and TRBJ1-3; D unresolved. The CDR3 runs 12 residues. V gave up 5 bases and J gave up 3 bases, with 5 bases separating them. Written as DNA, the CDR3 is TGTGCCAGCAGTACCGGTGGAAACACCATATATTTT. Encoded protein: CASSTGGNTIYF.